What follows are 7 T cell receptor beta chains derived from one specimen sequenced in a study of human T cells and chemical hapten exposure. TCRdb called the RACE reads again in MiXCR, with one record for every CDR3 protein. Among over 85,000 distinct CDR3 sequences listed, under 14% were seen once. Time point defined: pre-sensitization, week 0. Treatment: therapeutic diphenylcyclopropenone sensitization with weekly scalp DPC. The sample here was whole blood, taken in connection with sensitization to the hapten diphenylcyclopropenone (DPC). The receptors come from a woman between 55 and 75 years old with alopecia areata. Some clones in this sample may be carry-over from other donors' samples.

The chain couples TRBV7-9 to TRBJ1-2; TRBD1 might be the D (5 bases). V lost 5 bases and J lost 4, with 20 bases in between. This CDR3 contains 16 residues. In germline, CDR1 is SEHNR, CDR2 FQNEAQ (reference sequence). The CDR3 DNA is TGTGCCAGCAGCGCCGGTACCGGAGGGACCTTCTATGGCTACACCTTC. Its protein product is CASSAGTGGTFYGYTF. The full variable domain, in which reference TRBV7-9 and TRBJ1-2 provide the parts outside the CDR3, is DTGVSQNPRHKITKRGQNVTFRCDPISEHNRLYWYRQTLGQGPEFLTYFQNEAQLEKSRLLSDRFSAERPKGSFSTLEIQRTEQGDSAMYLCASSAGTGGTFYGYTFGSGTRLTVV.

There are a few counts of this clonotype. This chain connects TRBV3-1 to TRBJ1-5; no clear D gene. Trimming took 1 base from V and 1 from J, leaving 11 bases between them. The CDR3 covers 16 residues. The germline gives CDR1 LGHDT, CDR2 YNNKEL (reference sequence). The CDR3 sequence is CASSQGSGISNQPQHF. The CDR3, as DNA: TGTGCCAGCAGCCAAGGATCGGGGATAAGCAATCAGCCCCAGCATTTT.

This clonotype was seen repeatedly, ten times or more. The chain combines TRBV5-1 with TRBJ1-4, with 7 bases matching TRBD1. Germline trimming cut 4 bases from V and 8 bases from J; bases unmatched to any gene: 11. Germline CDR1 reads SGHRS; CDR2 reads YFSETQ. CDR3 size: 15 residues. CDR3 DNA: TGCGCCAGCAGCGCAACAGGGGTGGTTCAGGAAAAACTGTTTTTT. Its protein is CASSATGVVQEKLFF.

CDR3 nucleotide sequence: TGTGCCAGCTTAGGACTAGCGGGGTTCAAAGAGCAGTTCTTC. Its translation is CASLGLAGFKEQFF. This chain connects TRBV2 to TRBJ2-1; 12 bases are shared with TRBD2. The junction had 9 bases not matched to a gene; V was cut back by 8 bases and J by 10 bases. The CDR3 has 14 residues. Germline CDR1 SNHLY, CDR2 FYNNEI.

This clonotype occurred many times. This chain links TRBV15 with TRBJ2-3; 7 bases are shared with TRBD1. The CDR3 has 12 amino acids. V gave up 6 bases and J gave up 6 bases; unmatched junction bases: 3. From germline, CDR1 is LNHNV and CDR2 YYDKDF (reference sequence). CDR3 loop: CATRETGDTQYF. The CDR3 DNA follows: TGTGCCACCAGAGAGACAGGGGATACGCAGTATTTT.

The sample holds a few counts of this clonotype. The V call is TRBV6-1, the J call TRBJ1-4; perhaps TRBD1 as D (6 bases). The V and J ends lost 2 bases and 10 bases respectively, with 11 bases between them. The germline V gene has CDR1 MNHNS and CDR2 SASEGT. CDR3 length: 13 amino acids. The CDR3 reads CASSEYRQAKLFF. The CDR3 DNA follows: TGTGCCAGCAGTGAATATAGACAGGCAAAACTGTTTTTT.

This clonotype was counted only a few times. The rearrangement links TRBV5-5 to TRBJ2-1; no definite D call. CDR3 size: 15 residues. Germline CDR1 reads SGHKS; CDR2 reads YYEKEE (reference sequence). The V end was cut by 0 bases, the J end by 1 base, with 8 bases between. The CDR3 DNA sequence: TGTGCCAGCAGCTTGGGACTCGAATCCTACAATGAGCAGTTCTTC. This translates into CASSLGLESYNEQFF. Based on the CDR3 plus reference TRBV5-5 and TRBJ2-1, the full variable domain is DAGVTQSPTHLIKTRGQQVTLRCSPISGHKSVSWYQQVLGQGPQFIFQYYEKEERGRGNFPDRFSARQFPNYSSELNVNALLLGDSALYLCASSLGLESYNEQFFGPGTRLTVL.